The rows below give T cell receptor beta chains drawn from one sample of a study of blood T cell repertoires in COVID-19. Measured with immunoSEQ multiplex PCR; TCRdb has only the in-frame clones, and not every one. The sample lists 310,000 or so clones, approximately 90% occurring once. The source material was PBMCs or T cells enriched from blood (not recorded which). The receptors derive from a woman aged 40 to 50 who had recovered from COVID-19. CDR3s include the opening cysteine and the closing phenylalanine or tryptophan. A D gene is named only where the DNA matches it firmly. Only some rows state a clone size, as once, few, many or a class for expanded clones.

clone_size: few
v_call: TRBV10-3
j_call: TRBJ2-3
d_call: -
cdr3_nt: TGTGCCATCAGTGGAAGACTAGCAGATACGCAGTATTTT
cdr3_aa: CAISGRLADTQYF

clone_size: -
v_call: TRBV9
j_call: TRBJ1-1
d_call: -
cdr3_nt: TGTGCCAGCAGCGTAGTATCAGATAACACTGAAGCTTTCTTT
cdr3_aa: CASSVVSDNTEAFF

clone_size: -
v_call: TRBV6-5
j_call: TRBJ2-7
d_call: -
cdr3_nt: TGTGCCGTTACTACTGGAACCTACGAGCAGTACTTC
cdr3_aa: CAVTTGTYEQYF

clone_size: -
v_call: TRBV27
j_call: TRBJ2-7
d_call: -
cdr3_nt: TGTGCCAGCAGTTCAGGCCTCCAGGCCTACGAGCAGTACTTC
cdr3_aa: CASSSGLQAYEQYF

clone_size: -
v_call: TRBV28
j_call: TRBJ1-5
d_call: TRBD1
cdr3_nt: TGTGCCAGCAGCACAGACAGGGTTTATAGCAATCAGCCCCAGCATTTT
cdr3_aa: CASSTDRVYSNQPQHF

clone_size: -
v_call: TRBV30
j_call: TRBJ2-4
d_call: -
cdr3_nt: TGTGCCTGGAGTGTACTCCACAGCCTTCAGTACTTC
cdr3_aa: CAWSVLHSLQYF

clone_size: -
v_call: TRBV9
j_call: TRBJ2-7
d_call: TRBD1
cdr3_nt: TGTGCCAGCAGCGACACCCGGGACAGACCTTCCTACGAGCAGTACTTC
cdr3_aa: CASSDTRDRPSYEQYF

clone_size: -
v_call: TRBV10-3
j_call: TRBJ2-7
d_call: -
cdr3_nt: TGTGCCATCAGTGCGGCGGCCGGGTCCTACGAGCAGTACTTC
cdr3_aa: CAISAAAGSYEQYF

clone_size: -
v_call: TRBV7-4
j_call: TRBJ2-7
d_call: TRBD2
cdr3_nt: TGTGCCAGCAGCGAGCACCAGACTAGCGGGAGGTACGAGCAGTACTTC
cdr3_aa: CASSEHQTSGRYEQYF

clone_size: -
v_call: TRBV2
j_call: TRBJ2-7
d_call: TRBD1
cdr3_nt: TGTGCCAGCAGGGTGGGACAGGGCTACGAGCAGTACTTC
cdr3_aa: CASRVGQGYEQYF

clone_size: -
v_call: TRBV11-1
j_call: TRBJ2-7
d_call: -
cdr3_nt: TGTGCCAGCAGCCCTTCACAGGTGATCTACGAGCAGTACTTC
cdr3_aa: CASSPSQVIYEQYF

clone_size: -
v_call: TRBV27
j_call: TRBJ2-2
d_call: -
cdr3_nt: TGTGCCAGCACCCCCGACAGGTCCAGGACCCCGCGGAACACCGGGGAGCTGTTTTTT
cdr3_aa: CASTPDRSRTPRNTGELFF

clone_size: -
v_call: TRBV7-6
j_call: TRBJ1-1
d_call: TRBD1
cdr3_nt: TGTGCCAGCAGCTTGGACAGGATGAACACTGAAGCTTTCTTT
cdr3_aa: CASSLDRMNTEAFF

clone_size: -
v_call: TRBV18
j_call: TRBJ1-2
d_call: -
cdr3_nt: TGTGCCAGCTCACCAGTGTCAGGGTCGGGCTATGGCTACACCTTC
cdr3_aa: CASSPVSGSGYGYTF

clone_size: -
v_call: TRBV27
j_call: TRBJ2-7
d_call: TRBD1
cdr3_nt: TGTGCCAGCAGACCGGGACAGGTCACGGGGGAGCAGTACTTC
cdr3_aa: CASRPGQVTGEQYF

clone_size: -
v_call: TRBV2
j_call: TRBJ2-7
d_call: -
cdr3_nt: TGTGCCAGCAGTCGCCAGGGTGGGAACGAGCAGTACTTC
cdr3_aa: CASSRQGGNEQYF

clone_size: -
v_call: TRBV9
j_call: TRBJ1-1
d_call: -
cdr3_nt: TGTGCCAGCAGCTTTTCATCCGACAGGATGAACACTGAAGCTTTCTTT
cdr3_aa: CASSFSSDRMNTEAFF

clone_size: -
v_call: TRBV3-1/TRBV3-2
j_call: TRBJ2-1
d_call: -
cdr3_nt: TGTGCCAGCAGCCAAGATGGAGCGGGCTCCTACAATGAGCAGTTCTTC
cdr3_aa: CASSQDGAGSYNEQFF

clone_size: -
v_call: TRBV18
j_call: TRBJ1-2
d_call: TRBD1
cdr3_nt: TGTGCCAGCTCGTTTGGACAGGGGAATGGCTACACCTTC
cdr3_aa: CASSFGQGNGYTF

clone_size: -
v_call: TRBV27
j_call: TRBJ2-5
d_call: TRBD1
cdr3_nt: TGTGCCAGCAGCCCTCCCGGGACAGGGGGAGAGACCCAGTACTTC
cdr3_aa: CASSPPGTGGETQYF

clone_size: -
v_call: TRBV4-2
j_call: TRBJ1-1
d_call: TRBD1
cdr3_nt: TGTGCCAGCAGCCCCCGAGGACAGGGGAACACTGAAGCTTTCTTT
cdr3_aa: CASSPRGQGNTEAFF

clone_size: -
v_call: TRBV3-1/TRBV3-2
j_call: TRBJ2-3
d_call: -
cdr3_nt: TGTGCCAGCAGCCAGCAGGTGTCATGGGCGGATACGCAGTATTTT
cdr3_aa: CASSQQVSWADTQYF

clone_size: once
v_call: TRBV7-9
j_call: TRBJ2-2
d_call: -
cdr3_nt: TGTGCCAGCACCCTTATGTCGGGATCCGGGGAGCTGTTTTTT
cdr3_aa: CASTLMSGSGELFF

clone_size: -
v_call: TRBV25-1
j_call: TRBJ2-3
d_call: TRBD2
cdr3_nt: TGTGCCAGCAGTGCGGGAGCGGGACCAGATACGCAGTATTTT
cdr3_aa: CASSAGAGPDTQYF

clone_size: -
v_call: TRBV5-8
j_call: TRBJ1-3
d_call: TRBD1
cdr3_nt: TGTGCCAGCAGATTGACCGGGACAGTCTCAGACACCATATATTTT
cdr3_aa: CASRLTGTVSDTIYF

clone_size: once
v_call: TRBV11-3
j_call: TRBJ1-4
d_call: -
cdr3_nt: TGTGCCAGCAGCTTGGGGCAGGTTAATGAAAAACTGTTTTTT
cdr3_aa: CASSLGQVNEKLFF

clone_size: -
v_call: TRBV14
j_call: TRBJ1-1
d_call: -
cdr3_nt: TGTGCCAGCAGCCAAGAAGTCTGGCCGATATCCATGAACACTGAAGCTTTCTTT
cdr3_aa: CASSQEVWPISMNTEAFF

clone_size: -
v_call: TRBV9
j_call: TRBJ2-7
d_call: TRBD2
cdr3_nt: TGTGCCAGCAGCCCCAGCCCAGCGGGGGCCGCCTACGAGCAGTACTTC
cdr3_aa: CASSPSPAGAAYEQYF

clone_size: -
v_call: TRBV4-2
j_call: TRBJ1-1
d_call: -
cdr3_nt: TGTGCCAGCAGCCCCCCCCGGGGGGCGATGACTGAAGCTTTCTTT
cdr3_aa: CASSPPRGAMTEAFF

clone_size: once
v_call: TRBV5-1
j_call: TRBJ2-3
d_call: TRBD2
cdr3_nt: TGCGCCAGCAGCTTGGCGACTAGCACTGCTAGCACAGATACGCAGTATTTT
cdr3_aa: CASSLATSTASTDTQYF

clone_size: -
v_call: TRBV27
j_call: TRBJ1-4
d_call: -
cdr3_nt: TGTGCCAGCAGTGTCCAGGGACTCGAAAAACTGTTTTTT
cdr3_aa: CASSVQGLEKLFF

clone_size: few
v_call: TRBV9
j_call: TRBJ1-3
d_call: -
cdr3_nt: TGTGCCAGCAGCGTAGCTTACGGTTCTGGAAACACCATATATTTT
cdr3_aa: CASSVAYGSGNTIYF

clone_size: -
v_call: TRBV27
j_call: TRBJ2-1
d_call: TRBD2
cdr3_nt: TGTGCCAGCAGTTCAGGGATAGCGGGGGGGGATGAGCAGTTCTTC
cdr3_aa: CASSSGIAGGDEQFF

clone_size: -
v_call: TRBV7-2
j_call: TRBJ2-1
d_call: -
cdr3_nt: TGTGCCAGCAGCTTTAGTGTCGGGAGCTCCTACAATGAGCAGTTCTTC
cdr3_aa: CASSFSVGSSYNEQFF

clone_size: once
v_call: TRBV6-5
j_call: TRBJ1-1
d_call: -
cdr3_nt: TGTGCCAGCACCCCCCCGGGATCCTTTGAAGCTTTCTTT
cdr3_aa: CASTPPGSFEAFF

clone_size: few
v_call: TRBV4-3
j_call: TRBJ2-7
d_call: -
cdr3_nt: TGCGCCAGCAGCCTTTTGGGGCAGGCCTCCTACGAGCAGTACTTC
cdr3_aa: CASSLLGQASYEQYF

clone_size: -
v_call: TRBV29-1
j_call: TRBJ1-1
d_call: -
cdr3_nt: TGCAGCGTTGAGGGGAGGGGGGTGAACACTGAAGCTTTCTTT
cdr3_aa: CSVEGRGVNTEAFF

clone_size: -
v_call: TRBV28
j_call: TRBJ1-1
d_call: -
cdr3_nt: TGTGCCAGCAGCCTGGGGTGGGGGGTAGCTTTCTTT
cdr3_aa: CASSLGWGVAFF

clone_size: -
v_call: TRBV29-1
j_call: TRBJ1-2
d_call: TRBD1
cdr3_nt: TGCAGCGTTCCGATGACCCGGGACAGGGGGCCCGTCGGCTACACCTTC
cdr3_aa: CSVPMTRDRGPVGYTF

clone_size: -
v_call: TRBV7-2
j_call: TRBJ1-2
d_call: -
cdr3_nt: TGTGCCAGCAGCCCCGAAACTCATTATGGCTACACCTTC
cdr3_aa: CASSPETHYGYTF

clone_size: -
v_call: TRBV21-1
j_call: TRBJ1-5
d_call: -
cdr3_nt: TGTGCCAGCAGCAAAGTCCGAGGCGGGCAGGGCAATCAGCCCCAGCATTTT
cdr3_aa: CASSKVRGGQGNQPQHF

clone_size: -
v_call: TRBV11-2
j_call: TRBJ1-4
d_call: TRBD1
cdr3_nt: TGTGCCAGCAGCCAAACAGGGGGCCCTAATGAAAAACTGTTTTTT
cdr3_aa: CASSQTGGPNEKLFF

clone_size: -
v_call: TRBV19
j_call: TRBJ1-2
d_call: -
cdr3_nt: TGTGCCAGTAGTATAGATCGGGTTTTGAACACACCTACAGGGCCAAACTATGGCTACACCTTC
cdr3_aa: CASSIDRVLNTPTGPNYGYTF

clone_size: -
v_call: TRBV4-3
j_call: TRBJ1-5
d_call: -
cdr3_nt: TGCGCCAGCAGCCAAGATCCGTCTAATCAGCCCCAGCATTTT
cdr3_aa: CASSQDPSNQPQHF

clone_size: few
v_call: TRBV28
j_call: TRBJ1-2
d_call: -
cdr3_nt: TGTGCCAGCAGTTTTGGAGGGTTCTATGGCTACACCTTC
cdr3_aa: CASSFGGFYGYTF

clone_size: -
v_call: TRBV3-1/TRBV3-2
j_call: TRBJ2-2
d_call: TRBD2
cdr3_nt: TGTGCCAGCAGCCAAGAATGGGGACTAGCGGTTACCGGGGAGCTGTTTTTT
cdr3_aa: CASSQEWGLAVTGELFF

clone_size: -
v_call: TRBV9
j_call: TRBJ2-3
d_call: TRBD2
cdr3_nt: TGTGCCAGCAGCGTAGGGGAGAGACTAGCGGCGTCAAGGCACACAGATACGCAGTATTTT
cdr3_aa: CASSVGERLAASRHTDTQYF

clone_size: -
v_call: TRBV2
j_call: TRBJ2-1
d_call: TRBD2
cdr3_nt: TGTGCCAGCAGTGACCCAGCGGGAGCTTCAAGGAATGAGCAGTTCTTC
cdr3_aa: CASSDPAGASRNEQFF

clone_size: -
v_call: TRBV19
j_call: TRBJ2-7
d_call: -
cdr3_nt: TGTGCCAGTAGTATACCGGGGAGGTCCTACGAGCAGTACTTC
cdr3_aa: CASSIPGRSYEQYF

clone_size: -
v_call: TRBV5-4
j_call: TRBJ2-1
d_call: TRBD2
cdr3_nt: TGTGCCAGCAGCTTGCCTAGCGGGGCTTACAATGAGCAGTTCTTC
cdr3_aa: CASSLPSGAYNEQFF

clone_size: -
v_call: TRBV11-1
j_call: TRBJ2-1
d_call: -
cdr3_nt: TGTGCCAGCAGCTTCCGGGATCTTAATGAGCAGTTCTTC
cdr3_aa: CASSFRDLNEQFF

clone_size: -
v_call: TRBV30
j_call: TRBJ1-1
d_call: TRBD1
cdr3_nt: TGTGCCTGGGCCCAGGGGGCAGACACTGAAGCTTTCTTT
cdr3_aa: CAWAQGADTEAFF

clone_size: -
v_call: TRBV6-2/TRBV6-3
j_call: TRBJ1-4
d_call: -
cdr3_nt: TGTGCCAGCAGCAGCGACAGCCACCCTGAAAAACTGTTTTTT
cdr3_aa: CASSSDSHPEKLFF

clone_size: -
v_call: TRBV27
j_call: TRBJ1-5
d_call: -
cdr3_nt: TGTGCCAGCAGTCCAGGGAATCAATATCAGCCCCAGCATTTT
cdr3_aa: CASSPGNQYQPQHF

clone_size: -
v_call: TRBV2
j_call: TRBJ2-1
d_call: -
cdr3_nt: TGTGCCAGCAGTGAATTTTTCGTGATGAGCTCCTACAATGAGCAGTTCTTC
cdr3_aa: CASSEFFVMSSYNEQFF

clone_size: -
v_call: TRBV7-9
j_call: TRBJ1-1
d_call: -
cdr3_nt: TGTGCCAGCAACGGGGAGGACACTGAAGCTTTCTTT
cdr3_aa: CASNGEDTEAFF

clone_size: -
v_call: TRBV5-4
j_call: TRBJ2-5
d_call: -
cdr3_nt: TGTGCCAGCAGACTTCTTGGACTACAAGAGACCCAGTACTTC
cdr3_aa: CASRLLGLQETQYF

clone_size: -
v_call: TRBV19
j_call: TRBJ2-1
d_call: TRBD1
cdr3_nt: TGTGCCAGTACCGATCGACAGGGGGCAGGGCACAATGAGCAGTTCTTC
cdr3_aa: CASTDRQGAGHNEQFF

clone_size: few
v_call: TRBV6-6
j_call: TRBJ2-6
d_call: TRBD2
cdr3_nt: TGTGCCAGCAGTCTCTTAGCGGGAGCAGCTGGGGCCAACGTCCTGACTTTC
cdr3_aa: CASSLLAGAAGANVLTF

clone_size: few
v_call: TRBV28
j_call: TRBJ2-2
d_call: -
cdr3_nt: TGTGCCAGCAGTTTTTCAGGGGGGTGGTCCGGGGAGCTGTTTTTT
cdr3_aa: CASSFSGGWSGELFF